This T cell receptor beta chain is from a study of chemoradiotherapy in HPV16-positive cancers. The overall study: A couple of HPV16-positive patients' cells yielded candidate HPV-specific clones and common motifs.

The method was immunoSEQ multiplex PCR; TCRdb's version includes in-frame clones alone and lacks a portion of them. This table has 4,000 to 5,500 clones, roughly three quarters appearing once. This clone was recorded only once. Antigen specificity is unknown. Whole-study findings and limits: During treatment, candidate HPV-specific clones and E7-related motifs expanded in tumor. The functional HPV-specific definition rests on just two HPV16-positive patients.

Germline loops: CDR1 SGHNT, CDR2 YYREEE (reference sequence). Trimming removed 6 bases from V and 5 bases from J; junction bases left unmatched: 10. This CDR3 region has 15 residues. This clonotype was sampled from a human donor with HPV-associated anogenital cancer. V gene TRBV5-4 combines with J gene TRBJ2-3; TRBD2 agrees at 9 bases. The source was tumor tissue, collected from a patient who underwent chemoradiotherapy. CDR3 in amino acids: CASIQGAGGGDTQYF. The CDR3 DNA reads TGTGCCAGCATCCAAGGGGCGGGAGGGGGAGATACGCAGTATTTT. Combining the CDR3 with reference TRBV5-4 and TRBJ2-3 gives the whole variable domain ETGVTQSPTHLIKTRGQQVTLRCSSQSGHNTVSWYQQALGQGPQFIFQYYREEENGRGNFPPRFSGLQFPNYSSELNVNALELDDSALYLCASIQGAGGGDTQYFGPGTRLTVL.